Here is one TCR beta chain with its context. With a J-beta primer mix and a sample-barcoded 5' primer, a second PCR ran roughly 6 to 12 cycles. Every molecule of cDNA carried a tag from a template-switch adaptor with 12 random nucleotides. TCRdb passed the 5' RACE reads through MiXCR, listing each CDR3 protein once. The table shows about 620,000 distinct CDR3 sequences, with around 21% occurring only once. These data belong to a study of blood T cells in healthy people across ages. Germline-derived CDR1 and CDR2 are SEHNR and FQNEAQ (reference sequence). The CDR3 consists of 14 residues. Trimming took 5 bases from V and 5 from J; bases not matched to a gene: 9.

This TCR came from a man between 65 and 85 years old in good health. Sequencing was carried out using blood. This sequence joins TRBV7-9 and TRBJ2-7; 7 nucleotides agree with TRBD1. The CDR3 reads CASSIRTGLDEQYF. The CDR3 bases are TGTGCCAGCAGCATTAGGACAGGTCTTGACGAGCAGTACTTC.